This T cell receptor (beta chain) was observed in a study of graft-versus-host responses after intestinal transplantation. Study background: Recipients were given multivisceral, liver-intestinal, or isolated intestinal transplants.

TCRdb's copy holds only in-frame clones and misses some; the assay was immunoSEQ multiplex PCR. The sample holds under 45,000 clones, 85% to 95% seen once. Study-level findings and limits: Researchers found peak circulating GvH clone levels linked to early post-transplant HvG declines.

Worth noting for this clone: What it recognizes is unknown.

The V end lost 3 bases, the J end lost 1 base, and 13 bases lay between the germline ends. Germline CDR1 and CDR2: SGHAT and FQNNGV. This CDR3 has 15 amino acids. Sequencing was performed on PBMCs, taken 700 to 850 days after intestinal transplantation. This clonotype was obtained from a human patient who received an intestinal transplant, so some T cells may come from the graft donor. The chain is built from TRBV11-2 and TRBJ2-7; D might be TRBD2 (5 bases). The CDR3 reads CASSLIFGESYEQYF. DNA for the CDR3: TGTGCCAGCAGCTTGATATTCGGGGAATCCTACGAGCAGTACTTC.